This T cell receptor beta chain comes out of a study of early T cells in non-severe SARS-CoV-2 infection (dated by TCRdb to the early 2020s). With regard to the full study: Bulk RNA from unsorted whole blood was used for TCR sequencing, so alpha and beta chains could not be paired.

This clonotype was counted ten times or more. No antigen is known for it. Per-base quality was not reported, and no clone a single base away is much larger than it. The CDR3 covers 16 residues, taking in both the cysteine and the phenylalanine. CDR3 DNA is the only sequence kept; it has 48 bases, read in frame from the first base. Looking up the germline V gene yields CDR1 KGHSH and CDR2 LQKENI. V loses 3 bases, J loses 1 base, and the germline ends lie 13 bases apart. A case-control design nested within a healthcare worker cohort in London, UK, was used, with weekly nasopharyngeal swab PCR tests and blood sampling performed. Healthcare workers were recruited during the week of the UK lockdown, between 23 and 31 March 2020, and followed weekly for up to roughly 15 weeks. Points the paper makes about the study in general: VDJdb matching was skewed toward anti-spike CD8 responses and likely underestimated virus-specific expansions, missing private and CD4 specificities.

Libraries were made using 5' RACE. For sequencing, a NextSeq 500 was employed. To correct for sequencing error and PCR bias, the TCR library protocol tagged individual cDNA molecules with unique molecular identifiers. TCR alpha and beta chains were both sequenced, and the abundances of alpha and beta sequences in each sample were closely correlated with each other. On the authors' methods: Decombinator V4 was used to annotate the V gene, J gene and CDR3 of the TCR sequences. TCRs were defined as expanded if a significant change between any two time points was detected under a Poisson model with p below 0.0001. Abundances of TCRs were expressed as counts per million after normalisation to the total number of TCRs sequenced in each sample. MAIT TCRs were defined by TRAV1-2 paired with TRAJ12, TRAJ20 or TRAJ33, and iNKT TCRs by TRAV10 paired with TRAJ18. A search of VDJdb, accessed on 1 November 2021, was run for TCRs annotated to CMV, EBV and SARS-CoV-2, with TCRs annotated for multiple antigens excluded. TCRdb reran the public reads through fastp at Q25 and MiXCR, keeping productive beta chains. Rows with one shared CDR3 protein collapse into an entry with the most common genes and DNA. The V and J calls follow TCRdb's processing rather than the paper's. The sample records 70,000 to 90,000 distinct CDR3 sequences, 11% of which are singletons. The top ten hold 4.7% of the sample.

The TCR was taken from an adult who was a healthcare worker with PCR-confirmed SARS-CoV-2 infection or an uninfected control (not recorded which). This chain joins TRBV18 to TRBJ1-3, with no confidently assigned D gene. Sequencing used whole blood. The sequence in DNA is TGTGCCAGCTCACCCTTCTCGGACCGGTCTGGAAACACCATATATTTT. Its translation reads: CASSPFSDRSGNTIYF.